Each of the 10 T cell receptor beta chains below was sequenced from the same sample in a study of blood T cells in healthy people across ages. A second roughly 6 to 11 cycle PCR used barcoded and J-beta primers. MiXCR, applied by TCRdb to the 5' RACE reads, yields one record per CDR3 protein. The sample carries about 800,000 distinct CDR3 sequences, about 25% recorded once. This same sample was also part of a study on T cells of mothers and their children.

Source material: blood. The receptor set was obtained from a boy aged 10-17 years in good health.

This clonotype was recorded only once. The junction shows a germline mismatch at one end, possibly a read error. The chain carries TRBV11-1 and TRBJ2-5; a weak D match, TRBD2 (7 bases). The CDR3 runs to 14 residues. Looked up from germline, CDR1 is SGHAT and CDR2 is FQDESV (reference sequence). The CDR3 loop is CAGSFGGAQETQYF. CDR3 nucleotides: TGTGCCGGCAGCTTTGGGGGGGCTCAAGAGACCCAGTACTTC.

The V and J genes are TRBV12-3 or TRBV12-4 and TRBJ2-1, with 9 nucleotides matching TRBD2. The ends lost 6 bases at V and 0 bases at J; junction bases unmatched: 15. The CDR3 is made up of 19 amino acids. The CDR3 loop reads CASSSYANSGGSSYNEQFF. The CDR3 region has the DNA TGTGCCAGCAGCTCCTACGCAAATAGCGGGGGAAGCTCCTACAATGAGCAGTTCTTC.

This sequence joins TRBV28 and TRBJ1-1; 7 bases align to TRBD1. The germline gives CDR1 MDHEN, CDR2 SYDVKM. The J segment lost 0 bases and the V segment lost 4 bases, leaving 2 bases of the junction unmatched. The CDR3 spans 14 residues. The CDR3 nucleotides are TGTGCCAGCAGTTACAGGGGCATGAACACTGAAGCTTTCTTT. This codes for CASSYRGMNTEAFF.

This clonotype was detected only a few times. The rearrangement joins TRBV27 to TRBJ1-2; a possible D gene is TRBD1 (6 bases). Germline V gene data show CDR1 as MNHEY and CDR2 as SMNVEV (reference sequence). CDR3 length: 14 residues. Trimming shortened V by 6 bases and J by 5 bases, and 16 bases separated the two germline ends. CDR3 DNA: TGTGCCAGCAGCCCAAGCGGGGGGCGGTATGGCTACACCTTC. The encoded protein is CASSPSGGRYGYTF.

There are a few counts of this clonotype. The chain links TRBV20-1 to TRBJ1-2; weak D call: TRBD1 (5 bases). The CDR3 has 14 amino acids. The germline V gene encodes CDR1 DFQATT and CDR2 SNEGSKA (reference sequence). Trimming pared 0 bases from V and 5 bases from J, leaving 13 bases between. CDR3 sequence (DNA): TGCAGTGCTAGAGATCCAGGGAGGAAGTATGGCTACACCTTC. Its protein product is CSARDPGRKYGYTF.

The chain links TRBV28 to TRBJ2-5; weak D call: TRBD2 (5 bases). The end of the DNA fits TRBJ2-7 better, so the J call may be wrong. The CDR3 contains 13 residues. Per germline, CDR1 MDHEN and CDR2 SYDVKM. This CDR3 is CASSLRGFYEQYF. CDR3 in DNA: TGTGCCAGCAGTTTACGGGGTTTCTACGAGCAGTACTTC.

For the CDR3, the DNA is TGCAGCGTCCCAGAAGGGGTCGTTCGAGAGACCCAGTACTTC. It specifies CSVPEGVVRETQYF. The V call is TRBV29-1, the J call TRBJ2-5, with D perhaps matching TRBD1 (5 bases). The CDR3 extends over 14 amino acids. Per the germline V gene, CDR1 is SQVTM and CDR2 is ANQGSEA. V dropped 6 bases and J dropped 4 bases, with 18 bases sitting between them.

The chain couples TRBV7-3 to TRBJ2-1; D may match TRBD1 or TRBD2 (5 bases each). Trimming left V 4 bases short and J 4 bases short, with 17 bases between. This CDR3 spans 16 amino acids. Germline CDR1 reads SGHTA; CDR2 reads FQGTGA. The CDR3, as DNA: TGTGCCAGCAGCTCCCCCCTTGGTGGGGGATACAATGAGCAGTTCTTC. Protein: CASSSPLGGGYNEQFF.

This clonotype was picked up a small number of times. Mismatch with germline at one junction end may stem from a read error. The genes are TRBV7-7 and TRBJ2-2, with 8 positions matching TRBD1. Per the germline V gene, CDR1 is SSHAT and CDR2 is FNYEAQ (reference sequence). This CDR3 has 16 amino acids. CDR3 amino acids: CASSQGAGMATGELFF. The DNA of the CDR3 is TGTGCTAGCAGCCAGGGGGCAGGGATGGCCACCGGGGAGCTGTTTTTT.

This clonotype came up a few times. The V gene is TRBV29-1, the J gene TRBJ2-5; D perhaps matches TRBD2 (6 bases). Germline-derived CDR1 and CDR2 are SQVTM and ANQGSEA. The CDR3 has 13 residues. V was trimmed by 7 bases and J by 4 bases, leaving 16 bases between them. CDR3 residues: CSASRGSGETQYF. CDR3 sequence (DNA): TGCAGCGCCTCCCGGGGGTCGGGAGAGACCCAGTACTTC.